Below are 20 T cell receptor beta chains sequenced from a single sample in a study of control samples from healthy donors and cancer patients (dated by TCRdb to the early 2020s). Libraries were built with the immunoSEQ multiplex PCR assay. TCRdb carries this immuneACCESS record with in-frame sequences only. Its versions omit some clonotypes, under half of them owing to an unresolved V gene in the studies checked, with the rest unexplained. For this sample there are some 150,000 clones; 75% to 95% appear just once. The ten most abundant clones make up about 7.1% of the sample. Sequencing input: blood. These receptors all stem from a young man in good health.

The chain uses TRBV13 and TRBJ2-5; maybe TRBD2 (5 bases). Germline V gene lookup returns CDR1 PRHDT and CDR2 FYEKMQ (reference sequence). This CDR3 is 15 amino acids long. Trimming removed 0 bases from V and 4 bases from J, with 12 bases in between. CDR3 coding DNA: TGTGCCAGCAGCTTAGGCGGTGGGAGCGGAGAGACCCAGTACTTC. Translated, it gives CASSLGGGSGETQYF. The variable domain in full, with the rest retrieved from reference TRBV13 and TRBJ2-5, is AAGVIQSPRHLIKEKRETATLKCYPIPRHDTVYWYQQGPGQDPQFLISFYEKMQSDKGSIPDRFSAQQFSDYHSELNMSSLELGDSALYFCASSLGGGSGETQYFGPGTRLLVL.

The rearrangement links TRBV29-1 to TRBJ2-1; TRBD1 aligns across 8 bases. V shed 4 bases and J 15 bases; nucleotides not matched to a gene: 14. Germline-derived CDR1 and CDR2 are SQVTM and ANQGSEA. This CDR3 has 13 amino acids. The CDR3 spells CSVVDGGTGGWFF. The CDR3 coding sequence is TGCAGCGTTGTAGACGGGGGAACAGGGGGGTGGTTCTTC.

The chain couples TRBV7-9 to TRBJ2-7; D is possibly TRBD2 (5 bases). Per the germline V gene, CDR1 is SEHNR and CDR2 is FQNEAQ (reference sequence). The CDR3 spans 16 residues. Trimming stripped 1 base from V and 0 bases from J, with 13 bases between. The chain's CDR3 is CASSLGLTGSSYEQYF. CDR3 sequence (DNA): TGTGCCAGCAGCTTAGGGCTGACGGGAAGCTCCTACGAGCAGTACTTC.

CDR3 nucleotides: TGTGCCAGCAGCCCTACTTTCGGGACAGTTGTAGATCAGCCCCAGCATTTT. Residues: CASSPTFGTVVDQPQHF. The genes are TRBV6-2 or TRBV6-3 and TRBJ1-5; 7 bases match TRBD1. Losses at the gene ends were 6 bases for V and 5 bases for J; bases not matched to a gene: 16. Germline CDR1 is MNHEY and CDR2 is SVGEGT. The CDR3 is 17 amino acids.

The chain couples TRBV19 to TRBJ2-5; 8 positions agree with TRBD1. Looked up from germline, CDR1 is LNHDA and CDR2 is SQIVND (reference sequence). The CDR3 extends over 13 amino acids. Unmatched junction bases numbered 6, after V lost 7 bases and J lost 5 bases. CDR3 nucleotide sequence: TGTGCCAGTATGCCGCGGACAGGGGAGACCCAGTACTTC. It encodes CASMPRTGETQYF. The full variable domain, in which reference TRBV19 and TRBJ2-5 provide the parts outside the CDR3, is DGGITQSPKYLFRKEGQNVTLSCEQNLNHDAMYWYRQDPGQGLRLIYYSQIVNDFQKGDIAEGYSVSREKKESFPLTVTSAQKNPTAFYLCASMPRTGETQYFGPGTRLLVL.

This clone was detected once. V gene TRBV11-2 combines with J gene TRBJ2-7; TRBD1 agrees at 11 bases. The V segment lost 6 bases and the J segment 6 bases; nucleotides outside the gene matches: 7. This CDR3 has 14 amino acids. Per germline, CDR1 SGHAT and CDR2 FQNNGV. This CDR3 is CASRTGTGGFEQYF. For the CDR3, the DNA is TGTGCCAGCAGAACCGGGACAGGGGGGTTCGAGCAGTACTTC.

This clone was seen more than once but under ten times. The chain uses TRBV30 and TRBJ1-2; D is uncertain. CDR3 size: 10 residues. With 6 bases removed from V and 5 bases from J, the gap between germline ends came to 7 bases. The germline V gene encodes CDR1 GTSNPN and CDR2 SVGIG (reference sequence). The CDR3 here is CACNLYGYTF. In DNA form, the CDR3 reads TGTGCCTGCAATCTATATGGCTACACCTTC. The whole variable domain, filled in from reference TRBV30 and TRBJ1-2, reads SQTIHQWPATLVQPVGSPLSLECTVEGTSNPNLYWYRQAAGRGLQLLFYSVGIGQISSEVPQNLSASRPQDRQFILSSKKLLLSDSGFYLCACNLYGYTFGSGTRLTVV.

This clone occurred once. The chain combines TRBV5-6 with TRBJ1-3; D remains ambiguous. V shed 3 bases and J shed 4 bases, with 5 bases lying between them. The germline V gene encodes CDR1 SGHDT and CDR2 YYEEEE. This CDR3 region has 12 residues. CDR3 protein: CASSSGGNTIYF. Here the CDR3 DNA reads TGTGCCAGCAGCTCCGGAGGAAACACCATATATTTT. The full variable domain, its missing parts supplied by reference TRBV5-6 and TRBJ1-3, is DAGVTQSPTHLIKTRGQQVTLRCSPKSGHDTVSWYQQALGQGPQFIFQYYEEEERQRGNFPDRFSGHQFPNYSSELNVNALLLGDSALYLCASSSGGNTIYFGEGSWLTVV.

This clone occurred a few times. This rearrangement joins TRBV30 to TRBJ1-2; 9 bases map to TRBD1. CDR1 is GTSNPN and CDR2 is SVGIG in the germline V gene (reference sequence). V lost 8 bases and J lost 3; bases outside the gene matches: 7. The CDR3 is made up of 13 amino acids. CDR3 bases: TGTGCCATACACAGGGGGCAGGACTATGGCTACACCTTC. Amino acid sequence: CAIHRGQDYGYTF.

Turning to this clone: The junction and the germline gene differ at one end; a read error may be behind it. The rearrangement joins TRBV25-1 to TRBJ1-2, with 11 bases that match TRBD1. This CDR3 has 16 amino acids. Germline loops: CDR1 MGHDK, CDR2 SYGVNS. The CDR3 DNA reads TGTGCCAGCAGTGATTCCGGACAGGGGGCAGGCGTCAGGATGGCCTTC. Protein: CASSDSGQGAGVRMAF.

The chain is built from TRBV7-9 and TRBJ1-2; tentative D call: TRBD1 (5 bases). V lost 4 bases and J 7 bases, leaving 10 bases between the germline ends. The V gene's germline CDR1 is SEHNR and CDR2 FQNEAQ (reference sequence). This CDR3 is built from 12 residues. In DNA form, the CDR3 reads TGTGCCAGCAGCTCCGGGACGGTTGGCTACACCTTC. As protein: CASSSGTVGYTF.

This chain links TRBV10-3 with TRBJ2-2; D not resolved. The length of the CDR3 is 12 residues. V was trimmed by 11 bases and J by 1 base, leaving 8 bases between them. The germline gives CDR1 ENHRY, CDR2 SYGVKD. CDR3 loop: CASARNTGELFF. CDR3 DNA sequence: TGTGCCTCAGCCCGGAACACCGGGGAGCTGTTTTTT.

The chain has TRBV5-1 and TRBJ2-7; weak D call: TRBD2 (5 bases). Germline V gene lookup returns CDR1 SGHRS and CDR2 YFSETQ. The CDR3 is 13 residues long. V gave up 1 base and J gave up 3 bases, with 8 bases separating them. CDR3 loop: CASSLPEDYEQYF. As DNA, the CDR3 is TGCGCCAGCAGCTTGCCGGAGGACTACGAGCAGTACTTC.

For the CDR3, the DNA is TGTGCCAGCAGCTTAACAGGGAGGTACACAGATACGCAGTATTTT. This gives the protein CASSLTGRYTDTQYF. The chain couples TRBV7-6 to TRBJ2-3, with D perhaps matching TRBD1 or TRBD2 (6 bases each). This CDR3 has 15 residues. Trimming left V 2 bases short and J 2 bases short, with 11 bases between. CDR1 is SGHVS and CDR2 is FNYEAQ in the germline V gene.

This clone was observed once. The rearrangement uses TRBV6-2 or TRBV6-3 and TRBJ1-2, with no clear D. This CDR3 has 14 amino acids. Germline V lookup: CDR1 MNHEY, CDR2 SVGEGT. With 4 bases removed from V and 2 bases from J, the gap between germline ends came to 11 bases. The DNA for the CDR3 is TGTGCCAGCAGTTTGAGGACGGGGAACTATGGCTACACCTTC. Translated, it gives CASSLRTGNYGYTF.

This chain connects TRBV10-3 to TRBJ1-6, with 10 nucleotides matching TRBD1. CDR1 and CDR2 from the germline V gene are ENHRY and SYGVKD. This CDR3 is built from 14 residues. After removal of 5 bases from V and 10 bases from J, the junction contained 5 bases not matched to a gene. The CDR3 loop reads CAISYGTGESPLHF. CDR3 DNA: TGTGCCATCAGTTATGGGACAGGGGAATCACCCCTCCACTTT.

This chain uses TRBV28 with TRBJ1-1; D call uncertain. The CDR3 extends over 13 amino acids. Trimming took off 5 bases at V and 4 bases at J, with 11 bases between the two ends. From germline, CDR1 is MDHEN and CDR2 SYDVKM. The CDR3 loop is CASSRRVSTEAFF. In nucleotides, the CDR3 is TGTGCCAGCAGTCGTCGGGTGAGCACTGAAGCTTTCTTT.

The chain combines TRBV27 with TRBJ1-4; no definite D call. V shed 0 bases and J shed 3 bases, with 11 bases lying between them. CDR3 size: 16 residues. In germline, CDR1 is MNHEY, CDR2 SMNVEV (reference sequence). The CDR3 DNA is TGTGCCAGCAGTTTATCGGTCGGGCTACCTAATGAAAAACTGTTTTTT. Its protein is CASSLSVGLPNEKLFF.

The chain uses TRBV10-3 and TRBJ2-5; 10 nucleotides align to TRBD1. Germline V lookup: CDR1 ENHRY, CDR2 SYGVKD. With V trimmed by 6 bases and J by 5 bases, 15 bases remained unmatched. CDR3 size: 17 residues. CDR3 sequence: CAISASKTGGGGETQYF. The CDR3 bases are TGTGCCATCAGCGCCTCCAAGACAGGGGGCGGAGGGGAGACCCAGTACTTC.

This sequence joins TRBV7-2 and TRBJ2-5; no clear D gene. Germline CDR1 is SGHTA and CDR2 is FQGNSA. Trimming pared 3 bases from V and 4 bases from J, leaving 6 bases between. This CDR3 is 12 amino acids long. For the CDR3, the DNA is TGTGCCAGCAGCTTTTTCGGAGAGACCCAGTACTTC. The encoded protein is CASSFFGETQYF.